Listed below are T cell receptor beta chains from one sample, sequenced in a study of cytomegalovirus exposure and HLA in healthy donors. Data came from immunoSEQ multiplex PCR; TCRdb stores just in-frame clones and leaves some out. This table holds 100,000 to 150,000 clones, over 70% found once. Sequenced: PBMCs. The receptor source for this set is a man aged 35 to 55 in good health and CMV-seropositive. CDR3s include the opening cysteine and the closing phenylalanine or tryptophan. D genes are given only for firm matches. Clone size appears in some rows only: once, few, many, or a class for an expanded clone.

V: TRBV6-5
D: NA
size: NA
J: TRBJ2-1
DNA: TGTGCCAGCAGTTACTCATTTAGTTACAATGAGCAGTTCTTC
CDR3: CASSYSFSYNEQFF

V: TRBV30
D: NA
size: few
J: TRBJ1-5
DNA: TGTGCCTGGAGGAGAAGCCCCAATCAGCCCCAGCATTTT
CDR3: CAWRRSPNQPQHF

V: TRBV29-1
D: TRBD2
size: few
J: TRBJ2-1
DNA: TGCAGCGTTGAAGATCCGTCTAGCGGGACTTACAATGAGCAGTTCTTC
CDR3: CSVEDPSSGTYNEQFF

V: TRBV29-1
D: NA
size: NA
J: TRBJ2-1
DNA: TGCAGCGTTGAAGATCTACCTGAGCAGTTCTTC
CDR3: CSVEDLPEQFF

V: TRBV10-3
D: NA
size: NA
J: TRBJ1-1
DNA: TGTGCCATCAGCGACAGGCTAAACACTGAAGCTTTCTTT
CDR3: CAISDRLNTEAFF

V: TRBV9
D: TRBD1
size: NA
J: TRBJ2-7
DNA: TGTGCCAGCAGCGAGACAGGGGGTATCTACGAGCAGTACTTC
CDR3: CASSETGGIYEQYF

V: TRBV5-6
D: NA
size: NA
J: TRBJ1-5
DNA: TGTGCCAGCAGCCTAAGGGGGTGGAACAATCAGCCCCAGCATTTT
CDR3: CASSLRGWNNQPQHF

V: TRBV11-2
D: TRBD1
size: NA
J: TRBJ1-6
DNA: TGTGCCAGCAGCTCCGAAACGACAGGGGGCGGATCACCCCTCCACTTT
CDR3: CASSSETTGGGSPLHF

V: TRBV9
D: TRBD1
size: NA
J: TRBJ2-3
DNA: TGTGCCAGCAGCCCCGGGACAGCTAGCACAGATACGCAGTATTTT
CDR3: CASSPGTASTDTQYF

V: TRBV18
D: TRBD1
size: NA
J: TRBJ1-4
DNA: TGTGCCAGTTGCCCGAGACAGGGGGATGAAAAACTGTTTTTT
CDR3: CASCPRQGDEKLFF

V: TRBV15
D: NA
size: NA
J: TRBJ2-7
DNA: TGTGCCACCAGCAGAGACAGGGTAATCGACGAGCAGTACTTC
CDR3: CATSRDRVIDEQYF

V: TRBV14
D: TRBD1
size: few
J: TRBJ1-1
DNA: TGTGCCAGCAGCCGAACACAGGGGTGGCGGACTGAAGCTTTCTTT
CDR3: CASSRTQGWRTEAFF

V: TRBV2
D: TRBD2
size: NA
J: TRBJ2-2
DNA: TGTGCCATCAGACCCAGCGGGGCGAACACCGGGGAGCTGTTTTTT
CDR3: CAIRPSGANTGELFF

V: TRBV10-3
D: TRBD2
size: once
J: TRBJ2-5
DNA: TGTGCCATCAGTAGCGGGAAAGAGACCCAGTACTTC
CDR3: CAISSGKETQYF

V: TRBV28
D: NA
size: few
J: TRBJ2-6
DNA: TGTGCCAGCAGTCCACCTCTAGGCTCTGGGGCCAACGTCCTGACTTTC
CDR3: CASSPPLGSGANVLTF

V: TRBV29-1
D: NA
size: NA
J: TRBJ2-3
DNA: TGCAGCGTTGAACTACCGGGATCCACAGATACGCAGTATTTT
CDR3: CSVELPGSTDTQYF

V: TRBV6-5
D: TRBD1
size: NA
J: TRBJ2-5
DNA: TGTGCCGCCTCGACAGGGTTGGAGACCCAGTACTTC
CDR3: CAASTGLETQYF

V: TRBV5-6
D: NA
size: NA
J: TRBJ2-2
DNA: TGTGCCAGCAGCTTATATCCGTCCAACACCGGGGAGCTGTTTTTT
CDR3: CASSLYPSNTGELFF

V: TRBV6-1
D: TRBD1
size: few
J: TRBJ1-2
DNA: TGTGCCAGCAGTGTCGGGACAGGGGGCCGGGACTATGGCTACACCTTC
CDR3: CASSVGTGGRDYGYTF

V: TRBV6-1
D: TRBD2
size: NA
J: TRBJ2-2
DNA: TGTGCCAGCAGTGAAGGGCGGTACGGGGGGACCCTTAAGGCCGGGGAGCTGTTTTTT
CDR3: CASSEGRYGGTLKAGELFF

V: TRBV4-1
D: NA
size: NA
J: TRBJ1-4
DNA: TGCGCCAGCAGCCAAGTAGGAGGCGGAGGGGAACTGTTTTTT
CDR3: CASSQVGGGGELFF

V: TRBV6-5
D: NA
size: few
J: TRBJ2-2
DNA: TGTGCCAGCAGTAAAACAGGGAGCACCGGGGAGCTGTTTTTT
CDR3: CASSKTGSTGELFF

V: TRBV30
D: TRBD1
size: NA
J: TRBJ1-1
DNA: TGTGCCTGGAAGACGACAGGGGCGGCTGAAGCTTTCTTT
CDR3: CAWKTTGAAEAFF

V: TRBV5-1
D: NA
size: NA
J: TRBJ2-2
DNA: TGCGCCAGCAGCTTGTCCTCTAACACCGGGGAGCTGTTTTTT
CDR3: CASSLSSNTGELFF

V: TRBV2
D: NA
size: NA
J: TRBJ1-2
DNA: TGTGCCAGCAGTGAAGGATTGCAGGATGGCTACACCTTC
CDR3: CASSEGLQDGYTF

V: TRBV7-8
D: NA
size: NA
J: TRBJ2-3
DNA: TGTGCCAGCAGCTTATCTTTGACTAGCACAGATACGCAGTATTTT
CDR3: CASSLSLTSTDTQYF

V: TRBV5-1
D: TRBD2
size: once
J: TRBJ2-7
DNA: TGCGCCAGCAGTCCAGGACTAGCGGGGACCTACGAGCAGTACTTC
CDR3: CASSPGLAGTYEQYF

V: TRBV18
D: NA
size: NA
J: TRBJ2-2
DNA: TGTGCCAGCTCTTATCAGGGTTCCGCGAACACCGGGGAGCTGTTTTTT
CDR3: CASSYQGSANTGELFF

V: TRBV7-9
D: TRBD1
size: NA
J: TRBJ1-2
DNA: TGTGCCAGCAGCCCTAGACAGGGAGCCGTCTATGGCTACACCTTC
CDR3: CASSPRQGAVYGYTF

V: TRBV4-1
D: TRBD2
size: once
J: TRBJ2-3
DNA: TGCGCCAGCAGCCAGGAAACTAGCGGGAGGCCCGGGGATACGCAGTATTTT
CDR3: CASSQETSGRPGDTQYF

V: TRBV5-6
D: NA
size: NA
J: TRBJ1-5
DNA: TGTGCCAGCAGCTCCTTCCGGGACATCGCTCAGGCCCAGCATTTT
CDR3: CASSSFRDIAQAQHF

V: TRBV5-1
D: NA
size: NA
J: TRBJ1-1
DNA: TGCGCCAGCAGCTTGGAGGCAGGGTCGGTCACTGAAGCTTTCTTT
CDR3: CASSLEAGSVTEAFF

V: TRBV5-1
D: TRBD1
size: many
J: TRBJ1-2
DNA: TGCGCCAGCAGCTTGGGGCAGGGGGTTTCTTATGGCTACACCTTC
CDR3: CASSLGQGVSYGYTF

V: TRBV29-1
D: NA
size: NA
J: TRBJ2-4
DNA: TGCAGCGCTACAGTAGCCAAAAACATTCAGTACTTC
CDR3: CSATVAKNIQYF

V: TRBV6-1
D: NA
size: NA
J: TRBJ2-3
DNA: TGTGCCAGCAGTGCGGAGGCATCAGATACGCAGTATTTT
CDR3: CASSAEASDTQYF

V: TRBV4-2
D: TRBD2
size: NA
J: TRBJ2-5
DNA: TGTGCCAGCAGCCAAGATGACGGGCGGGGGGACTTAGAGACCCAGTACTTC
CDR3: CASSQDDGRGDLETQYF

V: TRBV10-3
D: TRBD1
size: NA
J: TRBJ1-3
DNA: TGTGCCACTCGGACAGGGGGCTCTGGAAACACCATATATTTT
CDR3: CATRTGGSGNTIYF

V: TRBV9
D: TRBD1
size: NA
J: TRBJ2-6
DNA: TGTGCCAGCAGCGTAGAGGGACAGGGGGCGCGAGGGGCCAACGTCCTGACTTTC
CDR3: CASSVEGQGARGANVLTF

V: TRBV29-1
D: TRBD2
size: NA
J: TRBJ2-1
DNA: TGCAGCGTTGAGGCTAGCGGGAGGGCCGTTACATTCTTC
CDR3: CSVEASGRAVTFF

V: TRBV6-1
D: NA
size: NA
J: TRBJ1-5
DNA: TGTGCCAGCAGTCTTTCGGACAGTTCCTATCAGCCCCAGCATTTT
CDR3: CASSLSDSSYQPQHF

V: TRBV6-1
D: NA
size: NA
J: TRBJ2-7
DNA: TGTGCCAGCAGTGAAGCGAGACAGACAGTCTACGAGCAGTACTTC
CDR3: CASSEARQTVYEQYF